The sequence of this T cell receptor beta chain was determined in a study of vaccination effects on CD4 cells after COVID-19. Overall study context: Post-vaccine specimens arrived a median 72 days past the second dose.

Relative to its sample, this clone is medium-sized (0.01 to 0.1%). Its antigen is still unknown. Here immunoSEQ multiplex PCR was the method, and the copy in TCRdb shows in-frame clones only, minus some. The sample gives around 81,000 clones, over 70% of which show up once; 0.85% to 1.2% is in the top ten. Antigen-specific CD4+ T cells expanded by the ViraFEST assay with viral peptide pools were then sequenced. Culture proceeded for 10 days, and CD4+ T cells were then isolated. Each participant was administered two doses of either the BNT162b2 or the mRNA-1273 vaccine. Vaccinated participants had no history of SARS-CoV-2 infection and tested negative for nucleocapsid antibodies. Sequencing was performed on CD4+ T cells from PBMCs cultured with HCoV-OC43 spike peptides, taken after COVID-19 vaccination. The subset is: HCoV-OC43 spike overlapping peptide pool stimulation. The TCR originated in a human donor who received a COVID-19 vaccine.

The DNA of the CDR3 is TGTGCCAGCTCACCACGCTCTCCAGAAATCTATGGCTACACCTTC. Residues: CASSPRSPEIYGYTF. J is TRBJ1-2 and V is TRBV18; no reliable D call. Trimming took 1 base from V and 4 from J, leaving 13 bases between them. Germline V gene lookup returns CDR1 KGHSH and CDR2 LQKENI. The CDR3 is 15 amino acids.